Presented here are 25 T cell receptor beta chains from one specimen sequenced in a study of shared clonotypes between healthy human individuals. The naive CD8 fraction comprised CD45RO-negative cells positively selected for CCR7 and excluded terminally differentiated effector memory CD45RA+ cells. Clones were read by immunoSEQ multiplex PCR, and TCRdb kept only the in-frame ones, dropping some. The data hold 1.5 million to 2.5 million clones, with just under 95% observed a single time. Material for sequencing was naive CD8+ T cells sorted from blood. All receptors derive from a man aged 18-30 years in good health.

Note on this clone: Other DNA sequences in this specimen translate into the identical CDR3. The V call is TRBV7-3, the J call TRBJ2-5, with 8 bases lining up with TRBD1. Germline V gene sequence: CDR1 SGHTA, CDR2 FQGTGA. After removal of 6 bases from V and 4 bases from J, the junction contained 7 bases not matched to a gene. There are 14 residues in the CDR3. The CDR3 sequence: CASSLTGGGETQYF. DNA for the CDR3: TGTGCCAGCAGTCTTACAGGGGGTGGAGAGACCCAGTACTTC.

V usage is TRBV30 and J usage is TRBJ2-1, with D unresolved. Germline loops: CDR1 GTSNPN, CDR2 SVGIG (reference sequence). V gave up 3 bases and J gave up 9 bases, with 9 bases separating them. This CDR3 has 11 amino acids. The CDR3 sequence: CAWSRSREQFF. In DNA, the CDR3 is TGTGCCTGGAGCCGTAGTCGTGAGCAGTTCTTC.

The chain joins TRBV30 to TRBJ2-1; TRBD2 agrees at 8 bases. J gave up 5 bases and V 8 bases, and 14 bases lay outside the gene matches. The CDR3 runs to 15 residues. The germline V gene encodes CDR1 GTSNPN and CDR2 SVGIG (reference sequence). CDR3 residues: CAVETLAADNNEQFF. The CDR3 nucleotides are TGTGCCGTAGAAACACTAGCGGCTGATAACAATGAGCAGTTCTTC.

The V call is TRBV4-3, the J call TRBJ1-1, with 7 bases lining up with TRBD1. Germline V CDR1 and CDR2: LGHNA, YSLEER. V shed 4 bases and J 5 bases; nucleotides not matched to a gene: 10. The CDR3 length is 15 residues. The CDR3, as DNA: TGCGCCAGCAGCCGACTTACAGGGGTGTGGACTGAAGCTTTCTTT. Translating gives CASSRLTGVWTEAFF.

With regard to this clone: The same CDR3 is also encoded by other DNA sequences in this sample. The chain combines TRBV27 with TRBJ1-2, with 7 bases aligning to TRBD1. The CDR3 is made up of 12 amino acids. Germline V gene data show CDR1 as MNHEY and CDR2 as SMNVEV (reference sequence). Unmatched junction bases numbered 6, after V lost 6 bases and J lost 8 bases. The CDR3 bases are TGTGCCAGCAGGGAGGGGGCAGAAGGCTACACCTTC. This translates into CASREGAEGYTF.

This clone has ten or more counts. The rearrangement uses TRBV9 and TRBJ2-3; unclear D gene. CDR1 is SGDLS and CDR2 is YYNGEE in the germline V gene. The CDR3 loop spans 16 amino acids. Deletions cut 3 bases from V and 1 base from J, with 15 bases between. CDR3 protein: CASSEHHAPGTDTQYF. The CDR3 coding sequence is TGTGCCAGCAGCGAACACCATGCTCCGGGCACAGATACGCAGTATTTT.

The V and J genes are TRBV4-1 and TRBJ1-2; tentative D call: TRBD1 (5 bases). The CDR3 sequence is 18 residues long. V gave up 3 bases and J gave up 3 bases, with 23 bases separating them. CDR1 and CDR2 (germline): MGHRA, YSYEKL. The CDR3 coding sequence is TGCGCCAGCAGCCAGATACACGGAGGTGGGGGGGTGGACTATGGCTACACCTTC. Translating it yields CASSQIHGGGGVDYGYTF.

On this clone itself: A junction end diverges from the germline sequence, so it may reflect a read error. This chain joins TRBV13 and TRBJ2-1; maybe TRBD1 (6 bases). In germline, CDR1 is PRHDT, CDR2 FYEKMQ (reference sequence). The CDR3 is 15 amino acids. The CDR3, as DNA: TGTGCCAGCGGCTTTGTGGGGGCCCTCAGGAATGAGCAGTTCTTC. Its translation: CASGFVGALRNEQFF.

The gene calls are TRBV7-8 and TRBJ2-7; D possibly corresponds to TRBD1 (5 bases). Germline CDR1 and CDR2: SGHVS and FQNEAQ. Deletions cut 2 bases from V and 2 bases from J, with 10 bases between. CDR3 size: 14 residues. The CDR3 reads CASSLHQGPYEQYF. The CDR3 region has the DNA TGTGCCAGCAGCTTACATCAGGGCCCCTACGAGCAGTACTTC.

The rearrangement uses TRBV7-6 and TRBJ1-1; 12 nucleotides line up with TRBD1. The CDR3 runs to 18 residues. V was clipped by 5 bases and J by 1 base; unmatched bases: 11. The germline V gene has CDR1 SGHVS and CDR2 FNYEAQ. CDR3 sequence: CASSLEPGQGATNTEAFF. DNA for the CDR3: TGTGCCAGCAGCCTGGAACCGGGACAGGGGGCAACGAACACTGAAGCTTTCTTT.

This chain connects TRBV6-1 to TRBJ2-1, with 10 bases matching TRBD1. Germline loops: CDR1 MNHNS, CDR2 SASEGT. V dropped 0 bases and J dropped 0; count of bases not matched to a gene: 11. The CDR3 extends over 20 amino acids. The CDR3 loop is CASSEAVTGGLESSYNEQFF. The CDR3 region has the DNA TGTGCCAGCAGTGAAGCTGTGACAGGGGGCCTAGAGAGCTCCTACAATGAGCAGTTCTTC.

The chain is built from TRBV5-1 and TRBJ1-4; 7 bases line up with TRBD1. V dropped 2 bases and J dropped 7; count of bases not matched to a gene: 11. The CDR3 has 16 amino acids. The germline gives CDR1 SGHRS, CDR2 YFSETQ. The CDR3 region is CASSLLLSDRAEKLFF. CDR3 coding DNA: TGCGCCAGCAGCTTACTACTGAGTGACAGGGCTGAAAAACTGTTTTTT.

V gene TRBV7-9 combines with J gene TRBJ2-3; weak D call: TRBD2 (6 bases). The CDR3 length is 18 residues. The V end was cut by 5 bases, the J end by 2 bases, with 23 bases between. Germline values: CDR1 SEHNR, CDR2 FQNEAQ (reference sequence). For the CDR3, the DNA is TGTGCCAGCAGCCCTAGGGACGCTCGAACGGGAGCCACAGATACGCAGTATTTT. It translates to CASSPRDARTGATDTQYF.

The CDR3 reads CASSSLAVDTQYF. In nucleotides, the CDR3 is TGTGCCAGCAGTAGCCTAGCGGTAGATACGCAGTATTTT. J is TRBJ2-3 and V is TRBV27, with TRBD2 matching 7 bases. After removal of 5 bases from V and 5 bases from J, the junction contained 4 bases not matched to a gene. Germline CDR1 MNHEY, CDR2 SMNVEV (reference sequence). This CDR3 has 13 amino acids.

V usage is TRBV6-5 and J usage is TRBJ2-7; D is unresolved. CDR1 MNHEY and CDR2 SVGAGI come from the germline V gene. V lost 5 bases and J lost 5, with 13 bases in between. This CDR3 contains 13 residues. The CDR3 loop reads CASSTALWNEQYF. CDR3 bases: TGTGCCAGCAGTACTGCCCTCTGGAACGAGCAGTACTTC.

This clone was detected a few times. Distinct nucleotide sequences in the sample also encode this CDR3. The chain uses TRBV7-9 and TRBJ2-3; D call uncertain. Deletions cut 1 base from V and 5 bases from J, with 4 bases between. The CDR3 is 12 residues long. CDR1 and CDR2 from the germline V gene are SEHNR and FQNEAQ (reference sequence). The chain's CDR3 is CASSLVGDTQYF. CDR3 sequence (DNA): TGTGCCAGCAGCTTAGTTGGAGATACGCAGTATTTT.

This chain uses TRBV15 with TRBJ2-7; D gene unclear. Germline CDR1 LNHNV, CDR2 YYDKDF (reference sequence). This CDR3 region has 14 residues. V gave up 0 bases and J gave up 2 bases, with 8 bases separating them. This CDR3 is CATSRETVTYEQYF. CDR3 nucleotide sequence: TGTGCCACCAGCAGAGAGACTGTAACCTACGAGCAGTACTTC. The full variable domain, its missing parts supplied by reference TRBV15 and TRBJ2-7, is DAMVIQNPRYQVTQFGKPVTLSCSQTLNHNVMYWYQQKSSQAPKLLFHYYDKDFNNEADTPDNFQSRRPNTSFCFLDIRSPGLGDTAMYLCATSRETVTYEQYFGPGTRLTVT.

On this clone itself: Other nucleotide sequences in the sample specify the same CDR3. This chain uses TRBV6-5 with TRBJ1-1; D remains unclear. The CDR3 runs to 14 residues. Trimming stripped 0 bases from V and 2 bases from J, with 7 bases between. Germline CDR1 is MNHEY and CDR2 is SVGAGI. CDR3 nucleotides: TGTGCCAGCAGTTACTCCGAGGGAAACACTGAAGCTTTCTTT. Protein sequence: CASSYSEGNTEAFF.

The V and J genes are TRBV7-9 and TRBJ2-1; 13 nucleotides align to TRBD2. CDR1 SEHNR and CDR2 FQNEAQ come from the germline V gene (reference sequence). The CDR3 runs to 17 residues. J gave up 8 bases and V 5 bases, and 12 bases lay outside the gene matches. The CDR3 nucleotides read TGTGCCAGCAGCCGACTAGCGGGAGGCACTCTAGGGGATGAGCAGTTCTTC. Amino acid sequence: CASSRLAGGTLGDEQFF.

The CDR3 loop reads CASSLTPGNSPLHF. The CDR3 region has the DNA TGTGCCAGCAGTCTGACACCAGGGAATTCACCCCTCCACTTT. This chain joins TRBV28 and TRBJ1-6, with D tentatively TRBD1 (5 bases). Trimming pared 5 bases from V and 7 bases from J, leaving 12 bases between. The CDR3 covers 14 residues. Germline V gene sequence: CDR1 MDHEN, CDR2 SYDVKM.

This clone was seen a single time. The chain couples TRBV13 to TRBJ2-7, with 10 positions matching TRBD2. The CDR3 runs to 14 residues. Trimming removed 7 bases from V and 3 bases from J; junction bases left unmatched: 6. Germline V gene sequence: CDR1 PRHDT, CDR2 FYEKMQ (reference sequence). The CDR3 sequence is CASTISGGHYEQYF. CDR3 coding DNA: TGTGCCAGCACTATTAGCGGGGGGCACTACGAGCAGTACTTC.

The rearrangement joins TRBV5-1 to TRBJ1-1, with D perhaps TRBD1 (6 bases). The germline CDR1 and CDR2 sequences are SGHRS and YFSETQ. Trimming removed 0 bases from V and 5 bases from J, with 8 bases in between. The CDR3 sequence is 13 residues long. CDR3 DNA sequence: TGCGCCAGCAGCTTGGGACAGGAAACTGAAGCTTTCTTT. It translates to CASSLGQETEAFF. Supplemented by reference TRBV5-1 and TRBJ1-1, the full variable domain reads KAGVTQTPRYLIKTRGQQVTLSCSPISGHRSVSWYQQTPGQGLQFLFEYFSETQRNKGNFPGRFSGRQFSNSRSEMNVSTLELGDSALYLCASSLGQETEAFFGQGTRLTVV.

Only one count was recorded for this clone. The chain carries TRBV2 and TRBJ1-5; D gene ambiguous. V lost 4 bases, J lost 7 bases, and 14 bases lay in between. CDR1 is SNHLY, CDR2 FYNNEI, per germline. This CDR3 region has 14 residues. The CDR3 is CASSGIYLDQPQHF. The CDR3 coding sequence is TGTGCCAGCAGTGGAATTTATTTGGACCAGCCCCAGCATTTT.

V usage is TRBV18 and J usage is TRBJ2-7; 10 bases line up with TRBD1. Germline loops: CDR1 KGHSH, CDR2 LQKENI. CDR3 length equals 15 residues. V dropped 2 bases and J dropped 3; count of bases not matched to a gene: 4. CDR3 bases: TGTGCCAGCTCACCAGGGACAGGGGAGGACTACGAGCAGTACTTC. Its protein is CASSPGTGEDYEQYF.

This rearrangement joins TRBV13 to TRBJ1-5; tentative D call: TRBD1 (5 bases). The V end was cut by 4 bases, the J end by 1 base, with 8 bases between. Germline loops: CDR1 PRHDT, CDR2 FYEKMQ (reference sequence). The CDR3 consists of 14 residues. The CDR3 sequence is CASSSGLSNQPQHF. CDR3 nucleotides: TGTGCCAGCAGCTCAGGGTTAAGCAATCAGCCCCAGCATTTT.